This T cell receptor (beta chain) was recorded in a study of T-cell memory formation after mild COVID-19. Study results and limitations: Later expanders leaned toward CD4+, whereas clones contracting from day 15 to 85 were balanced CD4/CD8. Memory from before infection featured some responding clones, which suggests cross-reactive memory joined. Contracting CD4+ clones were located mainly in CM and EM, and CD8+ clones in EMRA.

Constant-segment primers served in 5'RACE that generated TCR alpha and TCR beta cDNA libraries bearing sample barcodes and UMIs. Each CDR3 protein is one row after TCRdb ran MiXCR on the 5' RACE reads. The top ten hold approximately 8.4% of the sample, which has 550,000 to 600,000 distinct CDR3 sequences, about 20% seen once. Germline loops: CDR1 LGHNA, CDR2 YSLEER. The CDR3 runs 15 residues. The V segment lost 1 base and the J segment 7 bases; nucleotides outside the gene matches: 9. Of note for this clonotype: What it binds is unknown.

V is TRBV4-3 and J is TRBJ1-1; 7 positions agree with TRBD1. The receptor was isolated from an adult woman who had mild COVID-19 (a few samples of this study predate the infection). Cell type and time point are not known. Sequencing input: PBMCs or a T cell subset sorted from them (not recorded which). The CDR3 region is CASSQVGTASFEAFF. As DNA, the CDR3 is TGCGCCAGCAGCCAAGTCGGGACAGCAAGCTTTGAAGCTTTCTTT.